This T cell receptor beta chain was recovered during a study of CD8 T cells in Susac syndrome. Sequencing targeted TCR beta in blood CD8+ and CD4+ T cells. The CD8+ and CD4+ T cells were negatively isolated, with the TEMRA cells enriched by FACS. cDNA came from about 0.46 to 1 ug RNA primed by random hexamers. Amplification of TCR beta CDR3 was carried out by immunoSEQ multiplex PCR, which covered 54 Vbeta and 13 Jbeta segments. In TCRdb, the immunoSEQ multiplex PCR reads were re-called with MiXCR into one record per CDR3 protein. Among 100,000 to 150,000 distinct CDR3 sequences listed, around 75% were seen once. Regarding this clonotype: Its antigen is not known.

Study conclusions and caveats: The study's TCR sequencing and HLA analysis covered a relatively small number of individuals, and the study acknowledged this.

Germline CDR1 reads LNHDA; CDR2 reads SQIVND (reference sequence). The length of the CDR3 is 15 residues. Trimming shortened V by 3 bases and J by 8 bases, and 17 bases separated the two germline ends. V gene TRBV19 combines with J gene TRBJ1-5; tentatively, D is TRBD1 (5 bases). The sample was CD8+ T cells from PBMCs. The source is a human donor with multiple sclerosis. CDR3 region: CASSILGVSSKPQHF. In DNA, the CDR3 is TGTGCCAGTAGTATCCTAGGGGTATCCTCAAAGCCCCAGCATTTT.